This TCR beta chain emerged from a study of cytomegalovirus exposure and HLA in healthy donors. V was pared by 0 bases and J by 3 bases, with 13 bases between. The germline V gene encodes CDR1 SGDLS and CDR2 YYNGEE. This CDR3 has 15 amino acids. Use of 60 Vbeta and 13 Jbeta primers characterized the PCR. The protocol was immunoSEQ multiplex PCR, while the TCRdb copy is restricted to in-frame clones and leaves out a portion. Of 110,000 to 150,000 clones listed, 80% are singletons. Source material: PBMCs. This TCR was recovered from a man aged 40-50 years in good health and CMV-seronegative. The J gene is TRBJ2-7, the V gene TRBV9, with a weak D call TRBD2 (6 bases). The CDR3 DNA is TGTGCCAGCAGCGTAGATGGAGGGAACGTCTACGAGCAGTACTTC. Amino acid sequence: CASSVDGGNVYEQYF.